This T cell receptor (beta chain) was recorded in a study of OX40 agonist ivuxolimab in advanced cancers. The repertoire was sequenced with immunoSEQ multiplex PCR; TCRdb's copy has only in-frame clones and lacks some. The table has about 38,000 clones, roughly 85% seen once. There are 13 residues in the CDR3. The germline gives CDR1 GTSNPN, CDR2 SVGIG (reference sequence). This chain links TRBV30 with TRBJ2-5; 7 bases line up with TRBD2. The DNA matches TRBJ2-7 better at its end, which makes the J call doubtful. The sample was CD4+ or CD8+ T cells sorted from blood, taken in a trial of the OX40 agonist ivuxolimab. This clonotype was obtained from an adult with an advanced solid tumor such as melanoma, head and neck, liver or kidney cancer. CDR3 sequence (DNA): TGTGCCTGTTTTAAGCGGGGCTTCCACGAGCAGTACTTC. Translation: CACFKRGFHEQYF.